This T cell receptor (beta chain) emerged from a study of shared clonotypes between healthy human individuals. Study findings and constraints: Sequencing depth was a factor that was expected to affect clonotype sharing among donors. The study generally estimated greater richness for naive than memory subsets. Relative to their counterparts shared across all four donors, non-shared clonotypes exhibited diminished generation probabilities.

With respect to this clone: What it binds is unknown.

Naive CD8 cells, CD45RO-negative and positively selected for CCR7, excluded terminally differentiated effector memory CD45RA+ cells. CDR1 SGHDT and CDR2 YYEEEE come from the germline V gene. The CDR3 totals 16 residues. V was pared by 0 bases and J by 3 bases, with 5 bases of the junction left unmatched. Repertoires were generated with immunoSEQ multiplex PCR, while TCRdb's copy carries only in-frame clones and drops some. The sample consists of about 600,000 clones, nearly 97% of them appearing once. This receptor was taken from a woman in her thirties in good health. The chain couples TRBV5-6 to TRBJ2-7, with 11 bases fitting TRBD2. The sequencing sample was made of naive CD8+ T cells sorted from blood. The CDR3 loop is CASSLALAGEIYEQYF. CDR3 nucleotides: TGTGCCAGCAGCTTGGCACTAGCGGGAGAGATCTACGAGCAGTACTTC.